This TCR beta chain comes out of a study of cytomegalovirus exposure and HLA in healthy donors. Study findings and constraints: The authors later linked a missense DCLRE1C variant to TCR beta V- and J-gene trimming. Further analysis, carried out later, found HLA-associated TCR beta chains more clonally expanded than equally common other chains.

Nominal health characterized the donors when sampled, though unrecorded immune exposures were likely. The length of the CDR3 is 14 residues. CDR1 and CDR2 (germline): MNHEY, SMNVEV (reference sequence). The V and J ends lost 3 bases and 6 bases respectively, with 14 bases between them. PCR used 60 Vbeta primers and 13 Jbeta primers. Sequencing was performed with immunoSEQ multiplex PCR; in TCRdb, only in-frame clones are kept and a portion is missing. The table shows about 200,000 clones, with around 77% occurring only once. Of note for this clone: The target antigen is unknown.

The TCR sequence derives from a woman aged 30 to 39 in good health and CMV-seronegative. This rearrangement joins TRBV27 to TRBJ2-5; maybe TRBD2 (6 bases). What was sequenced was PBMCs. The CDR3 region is CASSLFPRGKTQYF. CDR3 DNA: TGTGCCAGCAGTTTGTTCCCCCGGGGGAAGACCCAGTACTTC.